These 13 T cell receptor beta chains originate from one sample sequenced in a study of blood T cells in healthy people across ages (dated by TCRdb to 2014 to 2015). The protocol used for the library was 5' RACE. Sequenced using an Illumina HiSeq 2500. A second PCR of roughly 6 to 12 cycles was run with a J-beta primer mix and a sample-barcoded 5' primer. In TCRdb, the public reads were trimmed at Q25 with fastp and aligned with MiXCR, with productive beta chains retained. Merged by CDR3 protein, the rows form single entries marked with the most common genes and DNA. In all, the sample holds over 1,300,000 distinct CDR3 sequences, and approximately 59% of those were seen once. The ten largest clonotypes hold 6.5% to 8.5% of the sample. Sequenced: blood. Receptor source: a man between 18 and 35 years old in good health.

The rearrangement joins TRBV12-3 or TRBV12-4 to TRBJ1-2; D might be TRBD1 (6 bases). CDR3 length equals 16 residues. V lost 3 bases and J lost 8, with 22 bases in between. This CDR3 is CASSLYSSVRGVGYTF. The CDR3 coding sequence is TGTGCCAGCAGTTTGTACTCTTCTGTCAGGGGAGTCGGCTACACCTTC.

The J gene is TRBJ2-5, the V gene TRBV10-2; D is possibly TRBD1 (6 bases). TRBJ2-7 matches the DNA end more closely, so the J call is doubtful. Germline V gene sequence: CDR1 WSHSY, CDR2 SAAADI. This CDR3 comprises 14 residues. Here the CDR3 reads CASSERSGVDEQYF. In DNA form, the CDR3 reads TGCGCCAGCAGTGAAAGGTCAGGGGTAGACGAGCAGTACTTC.

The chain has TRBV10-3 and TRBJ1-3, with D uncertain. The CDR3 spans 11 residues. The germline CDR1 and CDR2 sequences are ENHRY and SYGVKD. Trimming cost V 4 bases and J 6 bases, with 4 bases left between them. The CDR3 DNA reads TGTGCCATCAGTGCCGAAAACACCATATATTTT. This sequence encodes CAISAENTIYF.

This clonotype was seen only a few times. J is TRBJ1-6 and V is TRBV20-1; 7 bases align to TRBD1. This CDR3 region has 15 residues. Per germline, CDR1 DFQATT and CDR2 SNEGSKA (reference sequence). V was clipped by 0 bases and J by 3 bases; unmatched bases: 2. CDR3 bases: TGCAGTGCTAGAGATGGGGACAGCTATAATTCACCCCTCCACTTT. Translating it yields CSARDGDSYNSPLHF.

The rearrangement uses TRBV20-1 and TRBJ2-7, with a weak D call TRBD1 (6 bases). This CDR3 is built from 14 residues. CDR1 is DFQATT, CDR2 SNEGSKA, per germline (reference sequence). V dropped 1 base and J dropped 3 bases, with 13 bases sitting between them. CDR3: CSARGTEDHYEQYF. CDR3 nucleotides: TGCAGTGCTAGAGGGACAGAGGATCACTACGAGCAGTACTTC.

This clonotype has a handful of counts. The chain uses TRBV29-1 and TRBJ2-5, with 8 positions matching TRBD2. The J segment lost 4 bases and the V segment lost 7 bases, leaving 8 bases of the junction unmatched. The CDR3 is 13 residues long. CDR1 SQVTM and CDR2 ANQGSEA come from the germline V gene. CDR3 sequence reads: CSATKAGGETQYF. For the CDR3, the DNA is TGCAGCGCAACAAAGGCGGGGGGAGAGACCCAGTACTTC.

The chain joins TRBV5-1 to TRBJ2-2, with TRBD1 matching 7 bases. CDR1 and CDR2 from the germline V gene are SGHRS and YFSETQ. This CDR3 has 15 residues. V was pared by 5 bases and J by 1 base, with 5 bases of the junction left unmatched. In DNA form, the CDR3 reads TGCGCCAGCAGGTCCGGGACAGAGAACACCGGGGAGCTGTTTTTT. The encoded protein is CASRSGTENTGELFF.

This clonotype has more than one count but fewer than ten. CDR3 loop: CATSDPGTGGDTQYF. The CDR3 DNA follows: TGTGCCACCAGTGATCCCGGGACAGGGGGCGATACGCAGTATTTT. The chain carries TRBV24-1 and TRBJ2-3; TRBD1 aligns across 12 bases. There are 15 residues in the CDR3. CDR1 and CDR2 from the germline V gene are KGHDR and SFDVKD. V trimming: 3 bases; J trimming: 6 bases; junction bases outside the gene matches: 3.

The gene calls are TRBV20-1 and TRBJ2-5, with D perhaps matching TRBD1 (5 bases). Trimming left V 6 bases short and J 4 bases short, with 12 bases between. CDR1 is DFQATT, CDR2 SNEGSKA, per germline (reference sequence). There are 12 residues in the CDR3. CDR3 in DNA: TGCAGTGCCTCCAAGGGGTCAGAGACCCAGTACTTC. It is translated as CSASKGSETQYF.

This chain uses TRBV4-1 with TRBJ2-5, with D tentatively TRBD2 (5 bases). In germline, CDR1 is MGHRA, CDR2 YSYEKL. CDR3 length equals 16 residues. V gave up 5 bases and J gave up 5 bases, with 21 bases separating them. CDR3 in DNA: TGCGCCAGCAGCAACCTCGGTGAGGGTGGGCAGGAGACCCAGTACTTC. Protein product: CASSNLGEGGQETQYF.

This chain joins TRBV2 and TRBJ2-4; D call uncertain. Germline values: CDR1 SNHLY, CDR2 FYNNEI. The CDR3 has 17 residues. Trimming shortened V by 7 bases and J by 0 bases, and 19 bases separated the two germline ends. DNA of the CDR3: TGTGCCAGCACTCTGTCAGGTCTACAACTAGCCAAAAACATTCAGTACTTC. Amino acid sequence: CASTLSGLQLAKNIQYF.

As DNA, the CDR3 is TGTGCCAGCAGCTCGCAGCCCCGAGCTAGCGGGAGAGCAGATACGCAGTATTTT. This encodes CASSSQPRASGRADTQYF. The chain links TRBV7-2 to TRBJ2-3; TRBD2 agrees at 10 bases. The V segment lost 4 bases and the J segment 4 bases; nucleotides outside the gene matches: 14. The CDR3 covers 18 residues. The germline CDR1 and CDR2 sequences are SGHTA and FQGNSA.

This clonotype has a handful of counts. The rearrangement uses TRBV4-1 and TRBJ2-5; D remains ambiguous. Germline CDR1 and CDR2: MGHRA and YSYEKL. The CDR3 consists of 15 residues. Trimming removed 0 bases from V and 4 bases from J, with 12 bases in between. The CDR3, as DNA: TGCGCCAGCAGCCAAGAAGAGGAGTGGCTAGAGACCCAGTACTTC. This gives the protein CASSQEEEWLETQYF.